This TCR beta chain was recorded in a study of monozygotic twins with inflammatory bowel disease. Findings of the study overall: Possibly reflecting limited power, no difference in repertoire similarity was found between concordant and discordant twins.

A note on this clonotype: Antigen specificity is unknown.

This CDR3 has 11 amino acids. The germline V gene encodes CDR1 DFQATT and CDR2 SNEGSKA (reference sequence). TCRdb re-called the 5' RACE reads; one entry per CDR3 protein, DNA not given. The table for this sample gives 200,000 to 250,000 distinct CDR3 sequences. The source material was blood. The TCR comes from a human donor with ulcerative colitis or Crohn's disease, or a healthy co-twin of an affected twin (not recorded which). The gene calls are TRBV20-1 and TRBJ2-3. The CDR3: CSAATIDTQYF.